The 19 T cell receptor beta chains below were found in one sample sequenced in a study of blood T cell repertoires in COVID-19. Assay used: immunoSEQ multiplex PCR; TCRdb lists only in-frame clones, some missing. The sample holds about 81,000 clones; about 84% are singletons and the top ten take under 15%. Sequenced: peripheral blood. The receptors were gathered from a human donor in a cohort sampled during active COVID-19.

This clone was seen only once. V usage is TRBV5-4 and J usage is TRBJ2-7; TRBD2 matches at 15 bases. Germline CDR1 is SGHNT and CDR2 is YYREEE (reference sequence). V was clipped by 4 bases and J by 3 bases; unmatched bases: 8. CDR3 length equals 17 residues. CDR3 sequence reads: CASSRGLAGGWDYEQYF. CDR3 nucleotides: TGTGCCAGCAGCCGTGGACTAGCGGGAGGGTGGGACTACGAGCAGTACTTC.

The rearrangement links TRBV7-2 to TRBJ2-3, with D unclear. CDR3 length: 13 residues. Trimming left V 5 bases short and J 4 bases short, with 10 bases between. Germline CDR1 reads SGHTA; CDR2 reads FQGNSA. The CDR3 here is CASSSPVADTQYF. The CDR3 nucleotides read TGTGCCAGCAGCAGCCCCGTGGCAGATACGCAGTATTTT.

V and J are TRBV30 and TRBJ2-2, with 7 bases lining up with TRBD1. Germline trimming cut 8 bases from V and 5 bases from J; bases unmatched to any gene: 11. Germline assignment: CDR1 GTSNPN and CDR2 SVGIG (reference sequence). The CDR3 runs to 14 residues. The CDR3: CAGKGPTGTGELFF. In DNA, the CDR3 is TGTGCCGGGAAGGGGCCGACAGGGACCGGGGAGCTGTTTTTT.

This sequence joins TRBV6-4 and TRBJ2-3; 7 positions match TRBD1. V lost 5 bases and J lost 0; bases outside the gene matches: 5. The CDR3 has 15 amino acids. Germline assignment: CDR1 MRHNA and CDR2 SNTAGT. The CDR3 protein is CASSNRDRSTDTQYF. The CDR3 DNA reads TGTGCCAGCAGTAACCGGGACAGAAGCACAGATACGCAGTATTTT.

This chain joins TRBV29-1 and TRBJ1-2, with TRBD1 matching over 8 bases. With V trimmed by 6 bases and J by 7 bases, 13 bases remained unmatched. CDR1 and CDR2 (germline): SQVTM, ANQGSEA. This CDR3 region has 14 residues. The CDR3 nucleotides are TGCAGCGTACCTAACGGACAGGGCACTAGTGGCTACACCTTC. Residues: CSVPNGQGTSGYTF.

This chain links TRBV19 with TRBJ1-5; 9 bases align to TRBD1. The V segment lost 4 bases and the J segment 2 bases; nucleotides outside the gene matches: 15. This CDR3 is 19 amino acids long. Germline CDR1 and CDR2: LNHDA and SQIVND (reference sequence). The CDR3 coding sequence is TGTGCCAGTAGTACAACGGGACAGGGTTACGAATGGCGCAATCAGCCCCAGCATTTT. As protein: CASSTTGQGYEWRNQPQHF.

The chain couples TRBV29-1 to TRBJ1-1, with 7 positions matching TRBD1. Per the germline V gene, CDR1 is SQVTM and CDR2 is ANQGSEA. The CDR3 sequence is 12 residues long. V trimming: 6 bases; J trimming: 0 bases; junction bases outside the gene matches: 1. CDR3 in amino acids: CSVGTVNTEAFF. For the CDR3, the DNA is TGCAGCGTGGGGACAGTGAACACTGAAGCTTTCTTT. The whole variable domain, remainder taken from reference TRBV29-1 and TRBJ1-1, is SAVISQKPSRDICQRGTSLTIQCQVDSQVTMMFWYRQQPGQSLTLIATANQGSEATYESGFVIDKFPISRPNLTFSTLTVSNMSPEDSSIYLCSVGTVNTEAFFGQGTRLTVV.

V and J are TRBV6-5 and TRBJ1-2; TRBD1 is a possible D gene (5 bases). CDR1 and CDR2 (germline): MNHEY, SVGAGI. V lost 5 bases, J lost 1 base, and 11 bases lay in between. The CDR3 is 14 amino acids. The CDR3 DNA sequence: TGTGCCAGCAGTAGACAGAAGCTTAACTATGGCTACACCTTC. Its translation: CASSRQKLNYGYTF.

This clone was seen just once. This sequence joins TRBV5-1 and TRBJ2-2, with 9 bases lining up with TRBD1. With V trimmed by 5 bases and J by 2 bases, 7 bases remained unmatched. The CDR3 runs 16 residues. The V gene's germline CDR1 is SGHRS and CDR2 YFSETQ. The CDR3 spells CASRVLGQGNTGELFF. CDR3 sequence (DNA): TGCGCCAGCAGGGTGTTGGGACAGGGAAACACCGGGGAGCTGTTTTTT.

The chain links TRBV18 to TRBJ1-5; 8 bases are a match to TRBD1. Germline CDR1 and CDR2: KGHSH and LQKENI. The CDR3 is made up of 15 amino acids. The V gene end was trimmed by 3 bases and the J gene end by 4 bases; junction bases not matched to a gene: 5. The CDR3 region is CASSPGQGPNQPQHF. In nucleotides, the CDR3 is TGTGCCAGCTCACCTGGACAGGGACCGAATCAGCCCCAGCATTTT. The full variable domain, in which reference TRBV18 and TRBJ1-5 provide the parts outside the CDR3, is NAGVMQNPRHLVRRRGQEARLRCSPMKGHSHVYWYRQLPEEGLKFMVYLQKENIIDESGMPKERFSAEFPKEGPSILRIQQVVRGDSAAYFCASSPGQGPNQPQHFGDGTRLSIL.

J is TRBJ2-1 and V is TRBV6-6, with 7 nucleotides matching TRBD2. Germline loops: CDR1 MNHNY, CDR2 SVGAGI (reference sequence). The CDR3 totals 16 residues. V lost 2 bases to trimming and J lost 5 bases; unmatched junction nucleotides: 9. The CDR3 DNA reads as TGTGCCAGCAGTTACCAACCAGCGGGAACCGACAATGAGCAGTTCTTC. This gives the protein CASSYQPAGTDNEQFF.

The V gene is TRBV18, the J gene TRBJ1-3; a possible D gene is TRBD1 (5 bases). This CDR3 is built from 14 residues. The V end was cut by 3 bases, the J end by 0 bases, with 6 bases between. CDR1 KGHSH and CDR2 LQKENI come from the germline V gene. This chain's CDR3 is CASSPDNSGNTIYF. The CDR3 bases are TGTGCCAGCTCACCGGACAACTCTGGAAACACCATATATTTT.

This sequence joins TRBV11-3 and TRBJ2-3; 14 bases align to TRBD2. CDR3 size: 17 residues. Germline trimming cut 5 bases from V and 6 bases from J; bases unmatched to any gene: 10. Germline CDR1 is SGHNT and CDR2 is YENEEA. The CDR3 region has the DNA TGTGCCAGCAGCCGAGGGACTAGCGGGGGTCGCGGGGATACGCAGTATTTT. This translates into CASSRGTSGGRGDTQYF.

The V and J genes are TRBV5-4 and TRBJ2-3, with TRBD2 identical over 8 bases. After removal of 5 bases from V and 3 bases from J, the junction contained 8 bases not matched to a gene. The CDR3 is made up of 15 amino acids. The germline CDR1 and CDR2 sequences are SGHNT and YYREEE (reference sequence). CDR3 DNA: TGTGCCAGCAGATTGACTAGCGACGGGACAGATACGCAGTATTTT. Its translation is CASRLTSDGTDTQYF.

The chain recombines TRBV5-1 with TRBJ1-2; D not certain. The CDR3 is made up of 13 amino acids. Deletions cut 4 bases from V and 2 bases from J, with 9 bases between. The germline gives CDR1 SGHRS, CDR2 YFSETQ. The chain's CDR3 is CASSPGLNYGYTF. DNA of the CDR3: TGCGCCAGCAGCCCCGGACTGAACTATGGCTACACCTTC.

This CDR3 reads CASSLDRGTNYGYTF. The CDR3 DNA reads as TGCGCCAGCAGCTTGGACCGCGGGACTAACTATGGCTACACCTTC. The gene calls are TRBV5-1 and TRBJ1-2; D not resolved. The CDR3 consists of 15 residues. Trimming cost V 0 bases and J 0 bases, with 9 bases left between them. Germline-derived CDR1 and CDR2 are SGHRS and YFSETQ. The full variable domain, in which reference TRBV5-1 and TRBJ1-2 provide the parts outside the CDR3, is KAGVTQTPRYLIKTRGQQVTLSCSPISGHRSVSWYQQTPGQGLQFLFEYFSETQRNKGNFPGRFSGRQFSNSRSEMNVSTLELGDSALYLCASSLDRGTNYGYTFGSGTRLTVV.

This sequence joins TRBV7-3 and TRBJ2-5, with 13 bases matching TRBD2. The length of the CDR3 is 16 residues. CDR1 and CDR2 from the germline V gene are SGHTA and FQGTGA. The ends lost 0 bases at V and 4 bases at J; junction bases unmatched: 2. The CDR3 region is CASSLTGTSGVETQYF. The CDR3 nucleotides read TGTGCCAGCAGCTTAACCGGGACTAGCGGGGTAGAGACCCAGTACTTC.

The chain couples TRBV11-3 to TRBJ2-3; D might be TRBD2 (6 bases). This CDR3 has 17 amino acids. Germline V gives CDR1 SGHNT, CDR2 YENEEA. Between the trimmed V and J ends, which lost 6 bases and 1 base, there was a span of 20 bases. The CDR3 DNA reads as TGTGCCAGCAGGGAGGGGACTGGACCGGAGGGCACAGATACGCAGTATTTT. The encoded protein is CASREGTGPEGTDTQYF.

The V gene is TRBV21-1, the J gene TRBJ2-3; the table gives TRBD2 as D, unverified against the DNA. TRBV21-1 has pseudogene status. The CDR3 consists of 16 residues. The CDR3 loop reads CASSKSGRGGTDTQYF. CDR3 DNA: TGTGCCAGCAGCAAAAGTGGGAGGGGCGGCACAGATACGCAGTATTTT.